This passage covers 8 T cell receptor beta chains from one sample sequenced in a study of blood T cell repertoires in COVID-19. TCRdb keeps only in-frame clones here, not all; method: immunoSEQ multiplex PCR. The sample records over 400,000 clones, around nine tenths being singletons. Input material: peripheral blood. These receptors were obtained from a woman aged 45-60 years with COVID-19, enrolled during active disease.

The chain uses TRBV19 and TRBJ2-2; TRBD1 agrees at 7 bases. J was trimmed by 1 base and V by 6 bases; bases with no gene match: 5. This CDR3 has 15 residues. CDR1 and CDR2 (germline): LNHDA, SQIVND (reference sequence). For the CDR3, the DNA is TGTGCCAGTAGGGTGGGACAGAGGAACACCGGGGAGCTGTTTTTT. This gives the protein CASRVGQRNTGELFF.

This clone appeared a single time. CDR3 region: CASSRGFSYEQYF. The CDR3 DNA sequence: TGTGCCAGCAGCAGGGGGTTCTCCTACGAGCAGTACTTC. The chain uses TRBV12-3 or TRBV12-4 and TRBJ2-7; 7 bases are shared with TRBD1. V was clipped by 6 bases and J by 0 bases; unmatched bases: 2. The CDR3 consists of 13 residues.

The CDR3 spells CASSFDRWAEAFF. The DNA for the CDR3 is TGTGCCAGCAGTTTCGACAGGTGGGCTGAAGCTTTCTTT. This chain connects TRBV12-3 or TRBV12-4 to TRBJ1-1, with a tentative D call TRBD1 (6 bases). Trimming took 3 bases from V and 6 from J, leaving 11 bases between them. This CDR3 contains 13 residues.

This clone was seen a few times. V and J are TRBV12-5 and TRBJ1-3; 10 bases fit TRBD1. Trimming at V came to 4 bases and at J to 8 bases, leaving 8 bases not matched to a gene. The CDR3 extends over 15 amino acids. Germline V gives CDR1 LGHNT, CDR2 FRNRAP. DNA of the CDR3: TGTGCTAGTGGTTCATCCGCCGGGACAGGGGACACCATATATTTT. Protein: CASGSSAGTGDTIYF.

In nucleotides, the CDR3 is TGTGCCAGTAGTTCGACAGTTGCAACTAATGAAAAACTGTTTTTT. Translation: CASSSTVATNEKLFF. This chain connects TRBV19 to TRBJ1-4, with TRBD1 as a possible D gene (5 bases). Germline lookup yields CDR1 LNHDA and CDR2 SQIVND (reference sequence). The CDR3 covers 15 residues. V was cut by 5 bases and J by 0 bases, with 10 bases left in between.

This rearrangement joins TRBV6-6 to TRBJ1-1; no definite D call. Germline V lookup: CDR1 MNHNY, CDR2 SVGAGI (reference sequence). The CDR3 is made up of 16 amino acids. Between the trimmed V and J ends, which lost 2 bases and 6 bases, there was a span of 19 bases. CDR3 residues: CASSYRLRPAIPEAFF. CDR3 DNA sequence: TGTGCCAGCAGTTACCGTTTGAGGCCAGCGATCCCTGAAGCTTTCTTT.

As to this clone: In the same sample, other DNA sequences code for this CDR3. The rearrangement links TRBV11-2 to TRBJ1-1, with 7 positions matching TRBD1. CDR3 length: 14 amino acids. Germline-derived CDR1 and CDR2 are SGHAT and FQNNGV. V was pared by 3 bases and J by 0 bases, with 1 base of the junction left unmatched. CDR3 bases: TGTGCCAGCAGCTTGGGACAGATGAACACTGAAGCTTTCTTT. It translates to CASSLGQMNTEAFF.

CDR3 residues: CASSELTGAGEKLFF. The CDR3 DNA reads as TGTGCCAGCAGTGAACTGACAGGCGCGGGTGAAAAACTGTTTTTT. This chain joins TRBV2 and TRBJ1-4, with D possibly being TRBD1 (6 bases). CDR3 length: 15 amino acids. From germline, CDR1 is SNHLY and CDR2 FYNNEI. V lost 2 bases and J 7 bases, leaving 14 bases between the germline ends.